The 19 T cell receptor beta chains below come from one sample, sequenced in a study of blood T cell repertoires in COVID-19. Assay used: immunoSEQ multiplex PCR; TCRdb lists only in-frame clones, some missing. The sample records around 35,000 clones, over 75% being singletons. The sample taken for sequencing was peripheral blood. The receptor set was obtained from a man aged 65-85 years with COVID-19, enrolled during active disease.

This clone was detected only once. The chain uses TRBV11-3 and TRBJ1-5; 8 bases are a match to TRBD1. V lost 5 bases and J lost 2; bases outside the gene matches: 17. Germline V gene lookup returns CDR1 SGHNT and CDR2 YENEEA. The CDR3 has 19 amino acids. The CDR3 DNA is TGTGCCAGCAGCACCCGATGGACAGGGAAGGAATGCTGCAATCAGCCCCAGCATTTT. It translates to CASSTRWTGKECCNQPQHF.

This chain connects TRBV4-3 to TRBJ1-3; tentative D call: TRBD1 (5 bases). Germline V CDR1 and CDR2: LGHNA, YSLEER. V was shortened by 1 base and J by 3 bases, with 16 bases between the two germline ends. The CDR3 has 17 residues. The CDR3 DNA is TGCGCCAGCAGCCAAGCCCTTGCGCCCGGGGGTGGAAACACCATATATTTT. It is translated as CASSQALAPGGGNTIYF.

The chain joins TRBV28 to TRBJ1-2; D might be TRBD1 (6 bases). The CDR3 loop spans 14 amino acids. Trimming left V 10 bases short and J 3 bases short, with 18 bases between. CDR1 is MDHEN, CDR2 SYDVKM, per germline. CDR3 in DNA: TGTGCCACCACACAGGGTCGGGGAGACTATGGCTACACCTTC. Translated, it gives CATTQGRGDYGYTF.

The genes are TRBV5-6 and TRBJ1-1; the D is unclear. Trimming left V 0 bases short and J 4 bases short, with 13 bases between. Germline V gene sequence: CDR1 SGHDT, CDR2 YYEEEE. The CDR3 has 15 residues. CDR3 sequence: CASSLGPAPGTEAFF. The CDR3 DNA is TGTGCCAGCAGCTTGGGTCCAGCCCCGGGCACTGAAGCTTTCTTT.

J is TRBJ1-4 and V is TRBV28; D remains ambiguous. CDR1 and CDR2 from the germline V gene are MDHEN and SYDVKM. Trimming shortened V by 5 bases and J by 5 bases, and 18 bases separated the two germline ends. The CDR3 consists of 16 residues. The CDR3 here is CASSPGIGVGNEKLFF. DNA of the CDR3: TGTGCCAGCAGTCCCGGGATTGGGGTTGGGAATGAAAAACTGTTTTTT.

The V and J genes are TRBV19 and TRBJ1-4; D call uncertain. Germline V gene lookup returns CDR1 LNHDA and CDR2 SQIVND (reference sequence). The CDR3 consists of 12 residues. V gave up 3 bases and J gave up 6 bases, with 5 bases separating them. CDR3 DNA sequence: TGTGCCAGTAGTATTGGCTATGAAAAACTGTTTTTT. The encoded protein is CASSIGYEKLFF.

The V gene is TRBV19, the J gene TRBJ1-2, with D possibly being TRBD1 (5 bases). The CDR3 contains 14 residues. Germline assignment: CDR1 LNHDA and CDR2 SQIVND (reference sequence). V was shortened by 4 bases and J by 3 bases, with 12 bases between the two germline ends. The chain's CDR3 is CASSKYEGDYGYTF. CDR3 coding DNA: TGTGCCAGTAGTAAATATGAAGGGGACTATGGCTACACCTTC.

J is TRBJ2-5 and V is TRBV24-1; D is perhaps TRBD2 (10 bases). This CDR3 has 16 residues. Germline-derived CDR1 and CDR2 are KGHDR and SFDVKD. Trimming took off 4 bases at V and 10 bases at J, with 24 bases between the two ends. The CDR3 sequence is CATSDPGTSDRGGQYF. CDR3 in DNA: TGTGCCACCAGTGACCCCGGGACTAGCGACAGGGGGGGCCAGTACTTC.

The chain links TRBV3-1 (or the pseudogene TRBV3-2) to TRBJ1-1; the match to TRBD1 covers 9 bases. This CDR3 is built from 14 residues. CDR1 and CDR2 from the germline V gene are LGHDT and YNNKEL (reference sequence). The J segment lost 4 bases and the V segment lost 6 bases, leaving 6 bases of the junction unmatched. The chain's CDR3 is CASRNRGQITEAFF. The CDR3 bases are TGTGCCAGCAGAAACAGGGGGCAGATCACTGAAGCTTTCTTT.

This rearrangement joins TRBV28 to TRBJ2-7; D gene ambiguous. There are 11 residues in the CDR3. The germline V and J ends were trimmed by 10 bases and 4 bases, with 11 bases remaining between them. The V gene's germline CDR1 is MDHEN and CDR2 SYDVKM. CDR3 sequence (DNA): TGTGCCACCTACCTACTTTACGAGCAGTACTTC. It specifies CATYLLYEQYF.

This chain joins TRBV28 and TRBJ2-1, with 7 bases identical to TRBD2. With V trimmed by 6 bases and J by 4 bases, 15 bases remained unmatched. The length of the CDR3 is 17 residues. Germline V gene lookup returns CDR1 MDHEN and CDR2 SYDVKM. The CDR3 DNA sequence: TGTGCCAGCAGAGATCAGCCTAGCGGCCGGGGGTACAATGAGCAGTTCTTC. This codes for CASRDQPSGRGYNEQFF.

The J gene is TRBJ1-1, the V gene TRBV3-1 (or the pseudogene TRBV3-2); 7 positions match TRBD1. The germline V gene has CDR1 LGHDT and CDR2 YNNKEL (reference sequence). With V trimmed by 1 base and J by 6 bases, 2 bases remained unmatched. This CDR3 is built from 13 residues. This CDR3 is CASSQVQGAEAFF. CDR3 nucleotide sequence: TGTGCCAGCAGCCAAGTGCAGGGGGCTGAAGCTTTCTTT.

By frequency in the sample, this clone is medium-sized. The gene calls are TRBV4-3 and TRBJ1-4, with D uncertain. Trimming pared 0 bases from V and 8 bases from J, leaving 13 bases between. This CDR3 is built from 15 residues. Germline values: CDR1 LGHNA, CDR2 YSLEER. In DNA form, the CDR3 reads TGCGCCAGCAGCCAAGACCCCGGGAGCGTGGAAAAACTGTTTTTT. Translation gives CASSQDPGSVEKLFF.

This clone has just a few counts. The rearrangement links TRBV7-2 to TRBJ2-1, with TRBD2 matching over 7 bases. After removal of 5 bases from V and 6 bases from J, the junction contained 10 bases not matched to a gene. The CDR3 has 15 amino acids. Per the germline V gene, CDR1 is SGHTA and CDR2 is FQGNSA. The CDR3 DNA reads TGTGCCAGCAGCGCCCGGGAGGTAGCGAGCAATGAGCAGTTCTTC. It encodes CASSAREVASNEQFF. Complete variable domain (other parts from reference TRBV7-2 and TRBJ2-1): GAGVSQSPSNKVTEKGKDVELRCDPISGHTALYWYRQSLGQGLEFLIYFQGNSAPDKSGLPSDRFSAERTGGSVSTLTIQRTQQEDSAVYLCASSAREVASNEQFFGPGTRLTVL.

This chain uses TRBV7-9 with TRBJ2-3; 7 bases line up with TRBD2. Unmatched junction bases numbered 10, after V lost 3 bases and J lost 4 bases. From germline, CDR1 is SEHNR and CDR2 FQNEAQ (reference sequence). This CDR3 is built from 16 residues. CDR3 protein: CASSFPRGRNSDTQYF. In nucleotides, the CDR3 is TGTGCCAGCAGCTTTCCCCGCGGGAGAAATTCAGATACGCAGTATTTT.

J is TRBJ1-6 and V is TRBV28, with a weak D call TRBD1 (5 bases). CDR3 length: 14 residues. Trimming cost V 6 bases and J 5 bases, with 11 bases left between them. Germline V gene lookup returns CDR1 MDHEN and CDR2 SYDVKM. The CDR3 region has the DNA TGTGCCAGCAGCCCGACAGCCAATAATTCACCCCTCCACTTT. Protein: CASSPTANNSPLHF.

V and J are TRBV7-8 and TRBJ1-1; 7 bases are a match to TRBD1. Germline assignment: CDR1 SGHVS and CDR2 FQNEAQ. The J segment lost 5 bases and the V segment lost 5 bases, leaving 8 bases of the junction unmatched. The CDR3 has 14 residues. The CDR3 region is CASSPRGDRTEAFF. CDR3 DNA: TGTGCCAGCAGCCCCAGAGGGGACAGAACTGAAGCTTTCTTT.

The V gene is TRBV7-6, the J gene TRBJ2-7, with D perhaps TRBD1 (6 bases). This CDR3 comprises 15 residues. Per the germline V gene, CDR1 is SGHVS and CDR2 is FNYEAQ. V lost 2 bases and J 5 bases, leaving 16 bases between the germline ends. CDR3 DNA sequence: TGTGCCAGCAGCTTATGGTCAGGGGAGTTCGACGAGCAGTACTTC. It yields the protein CASSLWSGEFDEQYF.

Within the sample, this clone is medium-sized. This sequence joins TRBV7-2 and TRBJ2-7, with D maybe TRBD1 (5 bases). There are 14 residues in the CDR3. Germline V gene lookup returns CDR1 SGHTA and CDR2 FQGNSA. Between the trimmed V and J ends, which lost 3 bases and 2 bases, there was a span of 11 bases. The CDR3 reads CASSFHQGPYEQYF. The DNA of the CDR3 is TGTGCCAGCAGCTTTCATCAGGGCCCCTACGAGCAGTACTTC.